This record covers a single T cell receptor beta chain. Its antigen is undetermined. This entry is derived from a study of cytomegalovirus exposure and HLA in healthy donors. Study-wide results and caveats: Some public TCRs appeared in many individuals, while most sequences were rare. Analyzed later, most CMV-associated TCR beta chains appeared HLA-restricted.

There are 12 residues in the CDR3. The V and J ends lost 7 bases and 5 bases respectively, with 11 bases between them. PCR was performed using 60 Vbeta and 13 Jbeta primers. TCRdb's copy holds only in-frame clones and misses some; the assay was immunoSEQ multiplex PCR. The sample comprises about 96,000 clones, approximately 75% of which are singletons, and around 3% rests with the top ten. The sequence was collected from a female donor in good health and CMV-seropositive. Sequencing input: PBMCs. The chain employs TRBV23-1 and TRBJ1-1; D not resolved. TRBV23-1 is assigned to the ORF class and has an uncertain function. CDR3 sequence (DNA): TGCGCCAGCATATCCTGGAGAACTGAAGCTTTCTTT. As protein: CASISWRTEAFF.